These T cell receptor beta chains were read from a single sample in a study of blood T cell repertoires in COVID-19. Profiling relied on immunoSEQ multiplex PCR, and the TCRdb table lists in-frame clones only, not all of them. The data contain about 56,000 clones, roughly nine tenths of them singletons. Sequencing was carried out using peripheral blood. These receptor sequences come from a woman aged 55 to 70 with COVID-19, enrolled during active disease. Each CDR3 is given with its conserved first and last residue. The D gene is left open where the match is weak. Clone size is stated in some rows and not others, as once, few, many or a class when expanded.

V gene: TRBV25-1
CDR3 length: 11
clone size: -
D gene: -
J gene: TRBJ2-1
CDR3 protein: CASSEVVKQFF
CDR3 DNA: TGTGCCAGCAGTGAAGTAGTCAAGCAGTTCTTC

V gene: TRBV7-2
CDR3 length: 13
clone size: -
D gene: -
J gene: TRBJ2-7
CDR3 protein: CASRVSGPYEQYF
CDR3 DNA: TGTGCCAGCAGGGTTAGCGGTCCCTACGAGCAGTACTTC

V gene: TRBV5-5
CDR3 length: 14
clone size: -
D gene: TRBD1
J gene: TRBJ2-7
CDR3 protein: CASSLWTGSYEQYF
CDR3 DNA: TGTGCCAGCAGCCTTTGGACAGGGTCCTACGAGCAGTACTTC

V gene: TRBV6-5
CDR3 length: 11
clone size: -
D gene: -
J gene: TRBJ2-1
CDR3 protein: CASFTSNEQFF
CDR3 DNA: TGTGCCAGCTTTACCAGCAATGAGCAGTTCTTC

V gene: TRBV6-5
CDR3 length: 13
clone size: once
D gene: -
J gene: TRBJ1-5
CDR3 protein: CASSYAGNQPQHF
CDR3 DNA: TGTGCCAGCAGTTACGCCGGGAATCAGCCCCAGCATTTT

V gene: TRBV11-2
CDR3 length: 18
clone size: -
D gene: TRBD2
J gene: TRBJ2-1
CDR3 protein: CASSSLAGGLFSYNEQFF
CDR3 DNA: TGTGCCAGCAGCTCACTAGCGGGGGGGTTGTTCTCCTACAATGAGCAGTTCTTC

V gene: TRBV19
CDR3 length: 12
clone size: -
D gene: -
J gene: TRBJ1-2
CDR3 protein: CASTLGTSSYTF
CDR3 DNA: TGTGCCAGTACCTTAGGGACATCGAGCTACACCTTC

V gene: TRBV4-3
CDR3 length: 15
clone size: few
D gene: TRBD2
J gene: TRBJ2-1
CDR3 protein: CASSPGLAGFREQFF
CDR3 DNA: TGCGCCAGCAGCCCGGGACTAGCGGGATTTCGGGAGCAGTTCTTC

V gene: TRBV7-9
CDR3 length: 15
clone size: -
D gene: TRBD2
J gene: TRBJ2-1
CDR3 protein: CASSFPAGANNEQFF
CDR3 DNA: TGTGCCAGCAGCTTTCCAGCGGGGGCCAACAATGAGCAGTTCTTC

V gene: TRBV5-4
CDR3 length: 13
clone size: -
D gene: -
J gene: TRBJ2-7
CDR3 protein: CASSFDRSHEQYF
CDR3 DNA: TGTGCCAGCAGCTTCGACAGGTCCCACGAGCAGTACTTC

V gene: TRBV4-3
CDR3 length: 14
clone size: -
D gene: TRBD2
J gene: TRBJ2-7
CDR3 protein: CASSQELASHEQYF
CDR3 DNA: TGCGCCAGCAGCCAGGAACTAGCGAGCCACGAGCAGTACTTC

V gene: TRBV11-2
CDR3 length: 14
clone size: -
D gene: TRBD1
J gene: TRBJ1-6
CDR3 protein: CASSSQGYNSPLHF
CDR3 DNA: TGTGCCAGCAGCTCACAGGGGTATAATTCACCCCTCCACTTT

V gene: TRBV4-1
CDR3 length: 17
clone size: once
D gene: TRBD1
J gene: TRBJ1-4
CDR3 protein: CASSQGILIQGAEKLFF
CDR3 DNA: TGCGCCAGCAGCCAAGGGATTTTGATCCAGGGGGCTGAAAAACTGTTTTTT

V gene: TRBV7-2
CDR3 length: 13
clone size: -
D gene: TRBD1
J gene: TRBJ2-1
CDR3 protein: CASSWDRGGEQFF
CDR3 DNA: TGTGCCAGCAGCTGGGACAGGGGTGGTGAGCAGTTCTTC

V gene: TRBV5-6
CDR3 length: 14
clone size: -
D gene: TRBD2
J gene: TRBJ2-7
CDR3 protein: CASRPTGGAYEQYF
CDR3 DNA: TGTGCCAGCAGGCCGACCGGGGGGGCCTACGAGCAGTACTTC

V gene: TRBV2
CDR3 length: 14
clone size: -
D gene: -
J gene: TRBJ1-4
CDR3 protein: CASSGGWANEKLFF
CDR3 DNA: TGTGCCAGCAGTGGAGGGTGGGCTAATGAAAAACTGTTTTTT

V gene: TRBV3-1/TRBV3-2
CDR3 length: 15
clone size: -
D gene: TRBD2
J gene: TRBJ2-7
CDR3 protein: CASSRSGGGWYEQYF
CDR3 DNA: TGTGCCAGCAGCCGATCCGGCGGGGGGTGGTACGAGCAGTACTTC

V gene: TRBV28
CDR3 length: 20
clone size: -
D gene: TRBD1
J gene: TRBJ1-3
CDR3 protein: CASSPSPGRGYPYSGNTIYF
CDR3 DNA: TGTGCCAGCAGTCCAAGCCCGGGCAGGGGGTACCCCTACTCTGGAAACACCATATATTTT

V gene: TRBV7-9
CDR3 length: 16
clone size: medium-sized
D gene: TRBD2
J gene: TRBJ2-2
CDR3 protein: CASSLRSGINTGELFF
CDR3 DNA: TGTGCCAGCAGCCTCAGGAGCGGGATCAACACCGGGGAGCTGTTTTTT

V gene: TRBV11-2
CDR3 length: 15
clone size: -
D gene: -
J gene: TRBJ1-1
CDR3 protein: CASSLIEHLNTEAFF
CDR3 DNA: TGTGCCAGCAGCTTAATCGAGCATCTGAACACTGAAGCTTTCTTT

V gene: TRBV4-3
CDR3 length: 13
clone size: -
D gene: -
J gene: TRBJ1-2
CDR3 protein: CASSQVLLDGYTF
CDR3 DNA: TGCGCCAGCAGCCAAGTCTTACTTGATGGCTACACCTTC

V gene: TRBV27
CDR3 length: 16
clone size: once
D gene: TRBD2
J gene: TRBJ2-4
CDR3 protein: CASSLLAGVDKNIQYF
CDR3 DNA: TGTGCCAGCAGTTTACTAGCGGGAGTTGACAAAAACATTCAGTACTTC

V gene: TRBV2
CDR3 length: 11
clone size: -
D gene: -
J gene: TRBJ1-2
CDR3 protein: CASGLDYGYTF
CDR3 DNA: TGTGCCAGCGGCCTTGACTATGGCTACACCTTC

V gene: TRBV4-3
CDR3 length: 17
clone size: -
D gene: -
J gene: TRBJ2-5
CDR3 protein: CASSQGPTLGSQETQYF
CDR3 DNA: TGCGCCAGCAGCCAAGGTCCTACCCTGGGGAGCCAAGAGACCCAGTACTTC

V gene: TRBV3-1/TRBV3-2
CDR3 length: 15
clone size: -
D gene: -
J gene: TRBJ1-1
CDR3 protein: CASSQEGAANTEAFF
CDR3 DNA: TGTGCCAGCAGCCAAGAGGGAGCCGCGAACACTGAAGCTTTCTTT

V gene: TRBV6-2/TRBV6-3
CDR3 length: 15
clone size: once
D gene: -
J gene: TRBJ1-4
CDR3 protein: CASSLQGATNEKLFF
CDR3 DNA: TGTGCCAGCAGTCTACAGGGAGCAACTAATGAAAAACTGTTTTTT

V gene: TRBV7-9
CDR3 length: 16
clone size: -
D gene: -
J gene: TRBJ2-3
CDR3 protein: CASSLYTGQGADTQYF
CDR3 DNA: TGTGCCAGCAGCTTATATACGGGCCAGGGCGCAGATACGCAGTATTTT

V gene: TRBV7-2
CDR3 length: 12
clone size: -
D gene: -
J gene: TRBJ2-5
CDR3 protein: CASSNQGQTQYF
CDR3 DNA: TGTGCCAGCAGCAATCAGGGGCAGACCCAGTACTTC

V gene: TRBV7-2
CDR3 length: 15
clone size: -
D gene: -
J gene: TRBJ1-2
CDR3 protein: CASSSTQGGSYGYTF
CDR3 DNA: TGTGCCAGCAGCTCGACCCAGGGTGGGTCCTATGGCTACACCTTC

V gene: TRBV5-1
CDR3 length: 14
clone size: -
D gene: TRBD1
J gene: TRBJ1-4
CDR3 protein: CASRGQGSREKLFF
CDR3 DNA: TGCGCCAGCAGAGGACAGGGGAGTAGGGAAAAACTGTTTTTT

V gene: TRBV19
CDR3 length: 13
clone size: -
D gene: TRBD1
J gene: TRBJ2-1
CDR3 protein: CASSIGGQGEQFF
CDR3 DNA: TGTGCCAGTAGTATAGGGGGACAGGGTGAGCAGTTCTTC

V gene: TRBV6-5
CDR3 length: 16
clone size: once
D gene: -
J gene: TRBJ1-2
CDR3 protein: CASSYSIMGANYGYTF
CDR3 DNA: TGTGCCAGCAGTTACTCGATCATGGGGGCCAACTATGGCTACACCTTC

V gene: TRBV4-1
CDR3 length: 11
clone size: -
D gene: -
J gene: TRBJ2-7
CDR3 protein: CASGTGYEQYF
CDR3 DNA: TGCGCCAGCGGGACTGGCTACGAGCAGTACTTC

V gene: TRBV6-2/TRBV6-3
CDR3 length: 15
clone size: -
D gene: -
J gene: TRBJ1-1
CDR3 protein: CASSLRETDASEAFF
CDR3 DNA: TGTGCCAGCAGCCTACGAGAGACAGACGCATCTGAAGCTTTCTTT

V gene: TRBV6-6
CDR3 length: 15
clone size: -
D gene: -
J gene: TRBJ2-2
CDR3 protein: CASSYGSGRTGELFF
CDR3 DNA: TGTGCCAGCAGTTACGGGTCGGGGAGGACCGGGGAGCTGTTTTTT

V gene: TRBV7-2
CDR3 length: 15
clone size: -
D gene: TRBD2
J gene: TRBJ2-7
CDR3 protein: CASRPTSGGSYEQYF
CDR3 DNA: TGTGCCAGCAGACCAACTAGCGGGGGGTCCTACGAGCAGTACTTC

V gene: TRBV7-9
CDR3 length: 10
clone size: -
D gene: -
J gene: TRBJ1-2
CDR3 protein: CASSLERYTF
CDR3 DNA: TGTGCCAGCAGCTTAGAACGGTACACCTTC

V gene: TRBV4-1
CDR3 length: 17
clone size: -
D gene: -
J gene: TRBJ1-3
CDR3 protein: CASSQGEGRDSGNTIYF
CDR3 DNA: TGCGCCAGCAGCCAAGGAGAGGGGCGGGACTCTGGAAACACCATATATTTT

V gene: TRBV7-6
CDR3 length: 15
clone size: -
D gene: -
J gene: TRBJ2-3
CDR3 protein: CASSLSDGRGDTQYF
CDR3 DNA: TGTGCCAGCAGCTTGTCTGACGGGAGAGGTGATACGCAGTATTTT

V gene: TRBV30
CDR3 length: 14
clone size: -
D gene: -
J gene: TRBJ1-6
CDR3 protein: CAWRGNGRGSPLHF
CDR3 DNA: TGTGCCTGGAGGGGGAACGGGAGAGGGTCACCCCTCCACTTT

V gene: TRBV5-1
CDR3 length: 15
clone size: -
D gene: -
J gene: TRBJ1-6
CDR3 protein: CASSLDSVTNSPLHF
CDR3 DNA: TGCGCCAGCAGCTTGGATTCAGTAACAAATTCACCCCTCCACTTT

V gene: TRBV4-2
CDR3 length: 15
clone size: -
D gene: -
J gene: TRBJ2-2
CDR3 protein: CASSQGSANTGELFF
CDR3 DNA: TGTGCCAGCAGCCAAGGAAGCGCGAACACCGGGGAGCTGTTTTTT

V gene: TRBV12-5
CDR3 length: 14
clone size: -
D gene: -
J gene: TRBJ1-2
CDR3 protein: CASAPTGDSYGYTF
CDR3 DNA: TGTGCTAGTGCCCCGACAGGTGATTCCTATGGCTACACCTTC

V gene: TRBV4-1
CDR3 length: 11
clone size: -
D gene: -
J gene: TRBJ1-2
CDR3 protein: CASGQAYGYTF
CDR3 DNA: TGCGCCAGCGGGCAGGCCTATGGCTACACCTTC

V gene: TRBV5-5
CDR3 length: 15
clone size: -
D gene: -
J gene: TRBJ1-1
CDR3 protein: CASSSEGPVNTEAFF
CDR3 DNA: TGTGCCAGCAGCTCCGAGGGCCCAGTGAACACTGAAGCTTTCTTT

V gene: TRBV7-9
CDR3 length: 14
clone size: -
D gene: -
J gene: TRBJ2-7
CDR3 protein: CASSHPAGAYEQYF
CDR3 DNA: TGTGCCAGCAGCCATCCGGCAGGGGCCTACGAGCAGTACTTC

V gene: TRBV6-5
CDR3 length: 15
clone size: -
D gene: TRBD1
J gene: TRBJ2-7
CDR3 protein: CASIPTGGLFYEQYF
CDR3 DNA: TGTGCCAGCATTCCCACAGGGGGCCTCTTTTACGAGCAGTACTTC

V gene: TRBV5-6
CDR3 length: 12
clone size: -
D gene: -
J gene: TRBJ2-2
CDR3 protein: CASSLNTGELFF
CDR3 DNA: TGTGCCAGCAGCCTTAACACCGGGGAGCTGTTTTTT

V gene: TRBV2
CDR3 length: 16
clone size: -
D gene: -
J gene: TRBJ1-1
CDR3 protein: CASSEGGRGRYTEAFF
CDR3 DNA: TGTGCCAGCAGCGAAGGAGGGAGGGGAAGGTACACTGAAGCTTTCTTT

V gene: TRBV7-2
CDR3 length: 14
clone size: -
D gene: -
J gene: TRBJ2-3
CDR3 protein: CASSSSVRSDTQYF
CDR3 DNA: TGTGCCAGCAGCTCTAGCGTGAGGTCCGATACGCAGTATTTT

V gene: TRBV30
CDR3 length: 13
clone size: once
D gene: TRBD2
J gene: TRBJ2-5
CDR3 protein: CAFEGGPGETQYF
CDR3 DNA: TGTGCCTTCGAGGGAGGGCCGGGAGAGACCCAGTACTTC

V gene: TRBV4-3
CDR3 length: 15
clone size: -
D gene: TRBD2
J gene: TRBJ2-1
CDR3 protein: CASSQGLAGGYEQFF
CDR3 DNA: TGCGCCAGCAGCCAAGGACTAGCGGGGGGGTATGAGCAGTTCTTC